Listed here are 22 T cell receptor beta chains from one sample, sequenced in a study of brain T cells in children with intractable seizures. The sample's time point: blood from clinic visit 5 months post-surgery; TSC patient then seizure free. The protocol was immunoSEQ multiplex PCR, while the TCRdb copy is restricted to in-frame clones and leaves out a portion. The sample comprises about 340,000 clones, roughly 92% of which are singletons, and around 6% rests with the top ten. Sequencing was performed on peripheral blood, taken less than 6 months after surgery. All receptors derive from a boy in the first two years of life with tuberous sclerosis and intractable seizures.

V gene TRBV6-2 or TRBV6-3 combines with J gene TRBJ2-3; no firm D call. This CDR3 spans 15 amino acids. The germline CDR1 and CDR2 sequences are MNHEY and SVGEGT. The germline V and J ends were trimmed by 5 bases and 0 bases, with 12 bases remaining between them. The CDR3 DNA sequence: TGTGCCAGCAGTCGGCCGACCTCTAGCACAGATACGCAGTATTTT. It translates to CASSRPTSSTDTQYF.

The rearrangement links TRBV18 to TRBJ2-3; D unclear. V was clipped by 3 bases and J by 4 bases, with 5 bases between them. This CDR3 is 12 amino acids long. The germline gives CDR1 KGHSH, CDR2 LQKENI. The CDR3 protein is CASSPYADTQYF. Written as DNA, the CDR3 is TGTGCCAGCTCACCCTACGCAGATACGCAGTATTTT.

The rearrangement uses TRBV9 and TRBJ2-3, with D uncertain. With 1 base removed from V and 2 bases from J, the gap between germline ends came to 14 bases. The V gene's germline CDR1 is SGDLS and CDR2 YYNGEE. The CDR3 extends over 16 amino acids. In DNA form, the CDR3 reads TGTGCCAGCAGCGTACCGGTCGACTCATCCACAGATACGCAGTATTTT. Encoded protein: CASSVPVDSSTDTQYF. The variable domain in full, completed from reference TRBV9 and TRBJ2-3, reads DSGVTQTPKHLITATGQRVTLRCSPRSGDLSVYWYQQSLDQGLQFLIQYYNGEERAKGNILERFSAQQFPDLHSELNLSSLELGDSALYFCASSVPVDSSTDTQYFGPGTRLTVL.

The chain combines TRBV27 with TRBJ1-5; D not resolved. This CDR3 region has 17 residues. With 0 bases removed from V and 3 bases from J, the gap between germline ends came to 15 bases. Germline CDR1 is MNHEY and CDR2 is SMNVEV (reference sequence). The CDR3 DNA is TGTGCCAGCAGTTTATCAGGGTCCGTTCCATCCAATCAGCCCCAGCATTTT. It yields the protein CASSLSGSVPSNQPQHF.

The CDR3 sequence: CASSWGAREGNTIYF. Written as DNA, the CDR3 is TGCGCCAGCAGTTGGGGGGCTCGGGAAGGAAACACCATATATTTT. This chain uses TRBV5-1 with TRBJ1-3; tentatively, D is TRBD1 (6 bases). Germline values: CDR1 SGHRS, CDR2 YFSETQ. The V gene lost 5 bases and the J gene lost 4 bases, with 16 bases spanning the gap. The CDR3 is made up of 15 amino acids.

This chain uses TRBV6-5 with TRBJ2-7; D gene ambiguous. From germline, CDR1 is MNHEY and CDR2 SVGAGI. The CDR3 has 12 amino acids. V was trimmed by 5 bases and J by 6 bases, leaving 11 bases between them. The CDR3 DNA reads as TGTGCCAGCAGTAGATATGAATCCGAGCAGTACTTC. Protein: CASSRYESEQYF.

This chain links TRBV27 with TRBJ2-3; the D is unclear. Germline values: CDR1 MNHEY, CDR2 SMNVEV (reference sequence). The length of the CDR3 is 15 residues. Trimming removed 1 base from V and 3 bases from J, with 11 bases in between. In DNA, the CDR3 is TGTGCCAGCAGTTTATTAGCATATGGGACAGATACGCAGTATTTT. Translating it yields CASSLLAYGTDTQYF.

The J gene is TRBJ1-1, the V gene TRBV18; D may be TRBD1 (6 bases). The V end was cut by 3 bases, the J end by 4 bases, with 12 bases between. Germline CDR1 KGHSH, CDR2 LQKENI. CDR3 length: 14 residues. As DNA, the CDR3 is TGTGCCAGCTCACCCTCTGGGGGGGCCACTGAAGCTTTCTTT. Residues: CASSPSGGATEAFF.

The chain employs TRBV27 and TRBJ2-1, with unresolved D. The CDR3 extends over 13 amino acids. Germline assignment: CDR1 MNHEY and CDR2 SMNVEV (reference sequence). The germline V and J ends were trimmed by 2 bases and 6 bases, with 8 bases remaining between them. The CDR3: CASSLGQTNEQFF. The DNA of the CDR3 is TGTGCCAGCAGTTTAGGGCAAACCAATGAGCAGTTCTTC.

Turning to this clone: Additional DNA sequences in this sample encode the identical CDR3. This sequence joins TRBV5-1 and TRBJ1-1; the D gene is possibly TRBD1 (5 bases). CDR1 is SGHRS and CDR2 is YFSETQ in the germline V gene. Trimming cost V 0 bases and J 0 bases, with 6 bases left between them. The CDR3 runs to 14 residues. The CDR3: CASSLGGMNTEAFF. The DNA for the CDR3 is TGCGCCAGCAGCTTGGGGGGCATGAACACTGAAGCTTTCTTT.

The J gene is TRBJ2-7, the V gene TRBV7-6; 11 positions agree with TRBD1. Germline CDR1 and CDR2: SGHVS and FNYEAQ. V lost 1 base and J lost 7; bases outside the gene matches: 9. CDR3 length equals 16 residues. The chain's CDR3 is CASSLGPGTGGREQYF. DNA for the CDR3: TGTGCCAGCAGCTTAGGCCCCGGGACAGGGGGAAGAGAGCAGTACTTC.

The CDR3: CATSDNRGYNEQFF. The CDR3 DNA reads TGTGCCACCAGTGATAACAGGGGATACAATGAGCAGTTCTTC. This chain joins TRBV24-1 and TRBJ2-1; 7 positions agree with TRBD1. The CDR3 contains 14 residues. V was clipped by 3 bases and J by 4 bases; unmatched bases: 2. CDR1 is KGHDR, CDR2 SFDVKD, per germline.

The V gene is TRBV2, the J gene TRBJ2-1; D uncertain. This CDR3 has 11 residues. Germline V gene lookup returns CDR1 SNHLY and CDR2 FYNNEI. V lost 2 bases and J lost 14, with 10 bases in between. CDR3 DNA sequence: TGTGCCAGCAGTGAATGGGCTTCGAAGTTCTTC. Translating gives CASSEWASKFF. The complete variable domain, with remaining parts taken from reference TRBV2 and TRBJ2-1, reads EPEVTQTPSHQVTQMGQEVILRCVPISNHLYFYWYRQILGQKVEFLVSFYNNEISEKSEIFDDQFSVERPDGSNFTLKIRSTKLEDSAMYFCASSEWASKFFGPGTRLTVL.

The chain recombines TRBV3-1 (or the pseudogene TRBV3-2) with TRBJ2-7; no firm D call. CDR3 length: 12 residues. CDR1 is LGHDT and CDR2 is YNNKEL in the germline V gene (reference sequence). Trimming removed 6 bases from V and 4 bases from J, with 10 bases in between. CDR3 in amino acids: CASRGLGYEQYF. The CDR3 nucleotides read TGTGCCAGCAGGGGCCTGGGGTACGAGCAGTACTTC.

This chain joins TRBV27 and TRBJ2-3; 13 nucleotides agree with TRBD2. The germline gives CDR1 MNHEY, CDR2 SMNVEV (reference sequence). V shed 5 bases and J 1 base; nucleotides not matched to a gene: 3. This CDR3 spans 16 amino acids. CDR3 DNA: TGTGCCAGCAGTATAGGACTAGCGGGGGGCACAGATACGCAGTATTTT. The encoded protein is CASSIGLAGGTDTQYF.

The chain employs TRBV3-1 (or the pseudogene TRBV3-2) and TRBJ2-1, with D perhaps being TRBD1 or TRBD2 (5 bases each). This CDR3 is 13 amino acids long. Germline values: CDR1 LGHDT, CDR2 YNNKEL (reference sequence). Deletions cut 1 base from V and 9 bases from J, with 10 bases between. The CDR3 protein is CASSQASRGEQFF. CDR3 nucleotides: TGTGCCAGCAGCCAAGCCTCGAGGGGTGAGCAGTTCTTC.

This clone has just one count. The same CDR3 can be traced to other DNA sequences in this sample. This rearrangement joins TRBV5-1 to TRBJ2-7; 8 bases are a match to TRBD1. Looked up from germline, CDR1 is SGHRS and CDR2 is YFSETQ. This CDR3 spans 14 amino acids. Trimming removed 3 bases from V and 4 bases from J; junction bases left unmatched: 6. The CDR3 DNA reads as TGCGCCAGCAGCTCCGGACAGGGTGGGTACGAGCAGTACTTC. Amino acids: CASSSGQGGYEQYF.

V usage is TRBV5-6 and J usage is TRBJ2-1, with TRBD1 matching 10 bases. The ends lost 4 bases at V and 9 bases at J; junction bases unmatched: 4. This CDR3 spans 13 amino acids. CDR1 SGHDT and CDR2 YYEEEE come from the germline V gene. The CDR3 is CASSHWTGGEQFF. Here the CDR3 DNA reads TGTGCCAGCAGCCACTGGACAGGGGGTGAGCAGTTCTTC. Full variable domain (rest looked up from reference TRBV5-6 and TRBJ2-1): DAGVTQSPTHLIKTRGQQVTLRCSPKSGHDTVSWYQQALGQGPQFIFQYYEEEERQRGNFPDRFSGHQFPNYSSELNVNALLLGDSALYLCASSHWTGGEQFFGPGTRLTVL.

The chain joins TRBV5-1 to TRBJ2-3; 10 nucleotides line up with TRBD2. Germline-derived CDR1 and CDR2 are SGHRS and YFSETQ. This CDR3 is 15 amino acids long. J was trimmed by 4 bases and V by 5 bases; bases with no gene match: 7. The DNA of the CDR3 is TGCGCCAGCAGATATAGCGGGGGGAAGCCAGATACGCAGTATTTT. Translation: CASRYSGGKPDTQYF.

This chain links TRBV7-2 with TRBJ2-7, with 11 bases matching TRBD2. Germline V lookup: CDR1 SGHTA, CDR2 FQGNSA. V dropped 2 bases and J dropped 0; count of bases not matched to a gene: 9. This CDR3 region has 18 residues. The CDR3 nucleotides read TGTGCCAGCAGCTTACAGCTAGCGGGGGGTGGGAGCTCCTACGAGCAGTACTTC. This codes for CASSLQLAGGGSSYEQYF.

This clone has only a few counts. The chain combines TRBV5-1 with TRBJ2-7; D unresolved. Germline loops: CDR1 SGHRS, CDR2 YFSETQ. This CDR3 region has 14 residues. The germline V and J ends were trimmed by 3 bases and 0 bases, with 10 bases remaining between them. CDR3 region: CASSSMYSSYEQYF. CDR3 DNA: TGCGCCAGCAGCTCGATGTATAGCTCCTACGAGCAGTACTTC.

The chain employs TRBV13 and TRBJ2-7; possibly TRBD1 for D (6 bases). The CDR3 is 15 residues long. Trimming pared 0 bases from V and 0 bases from J, leaving 9 bases between. In germline, CDR1 is PRHDT, CDR2 FYEKMQ (reference sequence). The CDR3 sequence is CASSLGAGVSYEQYF. The CDR3 DNA follows: TGTGCCAGCAGCTTAGGCGCAGGGGTCTCCTACGAGCAGTACTTC. Full variable domain (rest looked up from reference TRBV13 and TRBJ2-7): AAGVIQSPRHLIKEKRETATLKCYPIPRHDTVYWYQQGPGQDPQFLISFYEKMQSDKGSIPDRFSAQQFSDYHSELNMSSLELGDSALYFCASSLGAGVSYEQYFGPGTRLTVT.